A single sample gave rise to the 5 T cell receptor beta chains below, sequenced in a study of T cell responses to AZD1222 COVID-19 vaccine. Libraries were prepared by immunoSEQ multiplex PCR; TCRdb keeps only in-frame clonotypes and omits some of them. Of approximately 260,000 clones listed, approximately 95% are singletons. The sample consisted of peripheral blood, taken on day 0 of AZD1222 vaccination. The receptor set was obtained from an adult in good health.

The CDR3 is CASNGGRADNEQFF. The DNA of the CDR3 is TGTGCCTCCAATGGCGGGAGGGCAGACAATGAGCAGTTCTTC. The chain recombines TRBV7-9 with TRBJ2-1, with TRBD2 matching over 9 bases. Germline V gene lookup returns CDR1 SEHNR and CDR2 FQNEAQ (reference sequence). This CDR3 region has 14 residues. V was clipped by 11 bases and J by 5 bases; unmatched bases: 10.

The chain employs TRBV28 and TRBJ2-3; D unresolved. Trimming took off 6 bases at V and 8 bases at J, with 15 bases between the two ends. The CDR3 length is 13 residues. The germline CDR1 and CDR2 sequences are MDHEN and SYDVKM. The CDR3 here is CASSSTQVRTQYF. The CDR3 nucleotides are TGTGCCAGCAGCTCCACCCAGGTTCGTACGCAGTATTTT.

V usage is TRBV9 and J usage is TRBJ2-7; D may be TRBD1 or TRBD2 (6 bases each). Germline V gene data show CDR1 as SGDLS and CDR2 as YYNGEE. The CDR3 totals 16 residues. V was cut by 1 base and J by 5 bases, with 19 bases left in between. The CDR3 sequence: CASSVNTGRSLDEQYF. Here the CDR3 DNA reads TGTGCCAGCAGCGTAAATACAGGGAGGTCTCTGGACGAGCAGTACTTC.

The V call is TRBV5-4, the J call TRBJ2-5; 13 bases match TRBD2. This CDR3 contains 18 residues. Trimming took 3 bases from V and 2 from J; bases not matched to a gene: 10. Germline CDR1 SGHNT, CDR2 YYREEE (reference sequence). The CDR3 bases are TGTGCCAGCAGCTCAGGACTAGCGGGAGATCTAAAGCAAGAGACCCAGTACTTC. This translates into CASSSGLAGDLKQETQYF.

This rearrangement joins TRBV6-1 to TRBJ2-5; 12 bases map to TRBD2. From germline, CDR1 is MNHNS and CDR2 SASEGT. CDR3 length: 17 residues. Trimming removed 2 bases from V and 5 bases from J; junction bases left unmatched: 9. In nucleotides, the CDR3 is TGTGCCAGCAGTGAAACGACTAGCGGGAGAATCAGGGAGACCCAGTACTTC. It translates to CASSETTSGRIRETQYF.